Described below is a single T cell receptor (beta chain) sequence and its context. Its target is not known. The time point denotes: pretreatment peripheral blood. Trimming removed 1 base from V and 4 bases from J, with 13 bases in between. This CDR3 region has 16 residues. Germline V gives CDR1 SGHVS, CDR2 FNYEAQ. The data derive from a study of PD-L1 blockade in urothelial cancer. Turning to the study itself: The authors examined blood 3 weeks (second dose) and 6 weeks after treatment start.

Study conclusions and caveats: Pretreatment TCR clonality in blood under the median foretold superior survival.

The method was immunoSEQ multiplex PCR; TCRdb's version includes in-frame clones alone and lacks a portion of them. This sample carries 50,000 to 55,000 clones, just over 85% of them seen once, and the ten largest clones take roughly 20%. This specimen was PBMCs, taken around atezolizumab (anti-PD-L1) treatment. This chain uses TRBV7-6 with TRBJ2-2; tentatively, D is TRBD2 (7 bases). This clonotype was obtained from a man in his sixties with urothelial cancer. CDR3 DNA sequence: TGTGCCAGCAGCTTAGGAGGGGGGGCGGCCACCGGGGAGCTGTTTTTT. This gives the protein CASSLGGGAATGELFF.